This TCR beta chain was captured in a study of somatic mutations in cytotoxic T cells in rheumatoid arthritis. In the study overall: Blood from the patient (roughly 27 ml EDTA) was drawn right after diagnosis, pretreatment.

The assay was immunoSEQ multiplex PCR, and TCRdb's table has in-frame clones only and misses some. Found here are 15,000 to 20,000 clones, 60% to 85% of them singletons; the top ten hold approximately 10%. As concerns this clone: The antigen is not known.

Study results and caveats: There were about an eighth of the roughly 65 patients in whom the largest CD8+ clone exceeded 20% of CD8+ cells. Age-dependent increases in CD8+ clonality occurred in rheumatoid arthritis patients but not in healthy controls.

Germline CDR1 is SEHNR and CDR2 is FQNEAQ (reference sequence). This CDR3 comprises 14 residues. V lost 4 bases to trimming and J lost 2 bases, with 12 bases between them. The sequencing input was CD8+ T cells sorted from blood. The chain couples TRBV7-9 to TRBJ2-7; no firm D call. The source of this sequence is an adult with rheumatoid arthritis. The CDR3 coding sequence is TGTGCCAGCAGCTGGCAGGAGCATCCCTACGAGCAGTACTTC. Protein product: CASSWQEHPYEQYF.